This TCR beta chain was captured in a study of cytotoxic CD8 clonotypes in ibrutinib-treated CLL. Clones were read by immunoSEQ multiplex PCR, and TCRdb kept only the in-frame ones, dropping some. The sample shows roughly 130,000 clones, about four fifths of them seen only once. This CDR3 is built from 12 residues. Germline lookup yields CDR1 SGHDT and CDR2 YYEEEE. Trimming removed 0 bases at V and 6 bases at J, with 7 bases between. Approximately 1.9 micrograms of genomic DNA, which was extracted from cryopreserved PBMCs, served as the material used for the TCR beta libraries. This specimen consisted of PBMCs, obtained after 12 months of ibrutinib treatment. The clonotype was recovered from a human donor with chronic lymphocytic leukemia. The genes are TRBV5-6 and TRBJ2-7, with no clear D. The CDR3: CASSLEIREQYF. The CDR3 DNA reads as TGTGCCAGCAGCTTGGAGATACGCGAGCAGTACTTC.